These 7 T cell receptor beta chains were sequenced from one sample in a study of identical twins. MiXCR, applied by TCRdb to the 5' RACE reads, yields one record per CDR3 protein. Of some 240,000 distinct CDR3 sequences in the sample, about 11% were seen once. Sequenced sample: memory T cells sorted from blood. The receptors originated from a man aged 45-65 years in good health.

Many counts were recorded for this clonotype. V is TRBV9 and J is TRBJ2-2; no definite D call. The germline V and J ends were trimmed by 3 bases and 5 bases, with 5 bases remaining between them. This CDR3 has 12 residues. In germline, CDR1 is SGDLS, CDR2 YYNGEE. This CDR3 reads CASSESTGELFF. CDR3 coding DNA: TGTGCCAGCAGCGAGAGTACCGGGGAGCTGTTTTTT.

V usage is TRBV28 and J usage is TRBJ1-4, with D possibly TRBD1 on 6 matching bases. This CDR3 comprises 18 residues. V gave up 4 bases and J gave up 3 bases, with 21 bases separating them. Germline assignment: CDR1 MDHEN and CDR2 SYDVKM. The CDR3 spells CASSSFRGRGWANEKLFF. CDR3 bases: TGTGCCAGCAGTTCATTCAGGGGCCGAGGGTGGGCTAATGAAAAACTGTTTTTT.

This clonotype was observed a few times. The rearrangement links TRBV19 to TRBJ2-1; D might be TRBD2 (6 bases). This CDR3 is built from 12 residues. Per germline, CDR1 LNHDA and CDR2 SQIVND (reference sequence). Trimming removed 4 bases from V and 9 bases from J, with 10 bases in between. The CDR3 bases are TGTGCCAGTAGTACGGGGGTTGCTGAGCAGTTCTTC. The encoded protein is CASSTGVAEQFF.

A word on this clonotype: A much larger clone sits a single nucleotide away, making a read error possible. The chain employs TRBV5-1 and TRBJ2-7, with 9 bases aligning to TRBD1. CDR3 length equals 16 residues. Germline V lookup: CDR1 SGHRS, CDR2 YFSETQ. The CDR3 loop is CASSPRTGASSHEQYF. CDR3 sequence (DNA): TGCGCCAGCAGCCCCCGGACAGGGGCCAGCTCCCACGAGCAGTACTTC.

This clonotype occurred many times. The gene calls are TRBV4-3 and TRBJ2-5; TRBD1 is a possible D gene (5 bases). CDR3 length equals 15 residues. The ends were cut back, 1 base at V and 1 base at J, with 10 bases in the middle. CDR1 is LGHNA, CDR2 YSLEER, per germline. The CDR3 DNA reads as TGCGCCAGCAGCCAAGGACAGCAGGGCCAAGAGACCCAGTACTTC. As protein: CASSQGQQGQETQYF.

The rearrangement joins TRBV28 to TRBJ2-7, with a tentative D call TRBD1 (5 bases). This CDR3 has 14 residues. V was shortened by 7 bases and J by 3 bases, with 16 bases between the two germline ends. Germline-derived CDR1 and CDR2 are MDHEN and SYDVKM. CDR3 in DNA: TGTGCCAGCAAGACGGCGACAGATTTCTACGAGCAGTACTTC. Amino acids: CASKTATDFYEQYF.

The chain recombines TRBV18 with TRBJ2-3; 7 bases align to TRBD1. The V segment lost 4 bases and the J segment 1 base; nucleotides outside the gene matches: 5. This CDR3 has 15 amino acids. In germline, CDR1 is KGHSH, CDR2 LQKENI. The CDR3 reads CASSLRDSGTDTQYF. CDR3 DNA sequence: TGTGCCAGCTCACTACGGGACAGCGGCACAGATACGCAGTATTTT.